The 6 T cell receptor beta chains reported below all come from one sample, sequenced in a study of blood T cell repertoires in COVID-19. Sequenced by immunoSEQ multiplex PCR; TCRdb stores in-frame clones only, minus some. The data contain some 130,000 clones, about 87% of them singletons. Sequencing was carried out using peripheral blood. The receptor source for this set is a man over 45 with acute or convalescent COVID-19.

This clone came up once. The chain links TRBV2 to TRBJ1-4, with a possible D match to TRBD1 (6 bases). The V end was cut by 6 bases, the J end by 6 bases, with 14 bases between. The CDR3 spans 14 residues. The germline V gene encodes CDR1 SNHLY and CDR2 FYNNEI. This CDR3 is CASSAQGEYEKLFF. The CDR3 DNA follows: TGTGCCAGCAGCGCACAGGGCGAGTATGAAAAACTGTTTTTT.

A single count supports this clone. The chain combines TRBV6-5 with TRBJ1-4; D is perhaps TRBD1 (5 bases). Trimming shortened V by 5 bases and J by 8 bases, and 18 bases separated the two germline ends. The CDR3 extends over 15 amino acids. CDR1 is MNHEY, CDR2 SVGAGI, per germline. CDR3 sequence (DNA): TGTGCCAGCAGTCGTACCGGGACTGTAAGAGAAAAACTGTTTTTT. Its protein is CASSRTGTVREKLFF.

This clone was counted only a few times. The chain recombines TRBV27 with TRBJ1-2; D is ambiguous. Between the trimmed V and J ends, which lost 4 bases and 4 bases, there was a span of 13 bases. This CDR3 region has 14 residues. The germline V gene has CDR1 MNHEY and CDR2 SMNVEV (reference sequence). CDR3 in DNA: TGTGCCAGCAGTTCCGGGAGACCAACCTATGGCTACACCTTC. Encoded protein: CASSSGRPTYGYTF.

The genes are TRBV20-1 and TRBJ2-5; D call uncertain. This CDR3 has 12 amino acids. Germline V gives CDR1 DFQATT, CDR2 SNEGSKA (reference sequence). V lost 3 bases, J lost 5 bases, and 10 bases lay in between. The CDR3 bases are TGCAGTGCTAGTCGAGTGAGGGAGACCCAGTACTTC. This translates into CSASRVRETQYF.

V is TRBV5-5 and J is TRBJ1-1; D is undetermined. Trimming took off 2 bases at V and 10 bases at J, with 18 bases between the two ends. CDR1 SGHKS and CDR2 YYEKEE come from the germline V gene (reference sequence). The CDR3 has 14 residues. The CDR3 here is CASSLGSTARGAFF. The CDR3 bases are TGTGCCAGCAGCTTAGGTTCGACCGCCCGGGGAGCTTTCTTT.

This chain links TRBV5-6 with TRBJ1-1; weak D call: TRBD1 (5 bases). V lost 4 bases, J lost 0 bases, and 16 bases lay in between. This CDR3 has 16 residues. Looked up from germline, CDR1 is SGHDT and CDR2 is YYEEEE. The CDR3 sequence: CASSLIGRDLNTEAFF. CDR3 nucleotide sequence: TGTGCCAGCAGCCTAATCGGCAGGGATCTGAACACTGAAGCTTTCTTT.